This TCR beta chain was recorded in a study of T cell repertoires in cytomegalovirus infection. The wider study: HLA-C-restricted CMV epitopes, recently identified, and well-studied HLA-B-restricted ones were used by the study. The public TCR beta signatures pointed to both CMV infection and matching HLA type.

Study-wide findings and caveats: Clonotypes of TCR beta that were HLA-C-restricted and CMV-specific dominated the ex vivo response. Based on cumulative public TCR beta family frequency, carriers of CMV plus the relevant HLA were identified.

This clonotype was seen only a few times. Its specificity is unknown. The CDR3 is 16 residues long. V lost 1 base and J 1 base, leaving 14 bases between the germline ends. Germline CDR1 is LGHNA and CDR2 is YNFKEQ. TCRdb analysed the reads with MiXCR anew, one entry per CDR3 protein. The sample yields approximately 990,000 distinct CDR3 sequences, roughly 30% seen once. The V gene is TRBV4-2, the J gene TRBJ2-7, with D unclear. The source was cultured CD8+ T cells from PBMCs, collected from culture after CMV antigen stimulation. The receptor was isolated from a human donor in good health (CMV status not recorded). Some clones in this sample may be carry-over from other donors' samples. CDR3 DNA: TGTGCCAGCAGCCAAGTAATGGGCTCAGAGTCCTACGAGCAGTACTTC. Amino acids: CASSQVMGSESYEQYF.